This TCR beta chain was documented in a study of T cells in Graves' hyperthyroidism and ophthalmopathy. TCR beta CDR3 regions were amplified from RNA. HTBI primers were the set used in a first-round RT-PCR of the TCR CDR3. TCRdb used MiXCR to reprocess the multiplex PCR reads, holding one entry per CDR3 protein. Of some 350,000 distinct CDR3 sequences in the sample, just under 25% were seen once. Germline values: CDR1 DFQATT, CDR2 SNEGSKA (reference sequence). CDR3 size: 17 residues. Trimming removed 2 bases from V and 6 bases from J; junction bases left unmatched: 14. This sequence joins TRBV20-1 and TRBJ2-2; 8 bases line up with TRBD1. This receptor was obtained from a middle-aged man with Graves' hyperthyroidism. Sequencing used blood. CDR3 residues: CSARPPGRGRFAGELFF. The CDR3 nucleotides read TGCAGTGCTAGACCCCCTGGCAGGGGGCGCTTTGCCGGGGAGCTGTTTTTT.